This T cell receptor beta chain is drawn from a study of OX40 agonist ivuxolimab in advanced cancers. The wider study: Partial responses were achieved by three patients, of whom one had hepatocellular carcinoma and two had cutaneous melanoma.

Study-level results: Clonal expansion was seen in CD4+ and CD8+ blood T cells by week 6 at 0.1 to 3.0 mg/kg.

Using immunoSEQ multiplex PCR, the repertoire was profiled, and TCRdb retains in-frame clones only, with some absent. In the table there are tens of thousands of clones, roughly 85% of which are singletons. Germline V gene sequence: CDR1 SEHNR, CDR2 FQNEAQ (reference sequence). Trimming removed 5 bases from V and 3 bases from J, with 14 bases in between. There are 14 residues in the CDR3. This clone was detected a few times. The target antigen is unknown. This clonotype originated in an adult with an advanced solid tumor such as melanoma, head and neck, liver or kidney cancer. The chain is built from TRBV7-9 and TRBJ2-7; D call uncertain. The sample in question was CD4+ or CD8+ T cells sorted from blood, obtained in a trial of the OX40 agonist ivuxolimab. The CDR3 spells CASSQTSTSYEQYF. CDR3 DNA sequence: TGTGCCAGCAGCCAAACCAGTACCAGCTACGAGCAGTACTTC.